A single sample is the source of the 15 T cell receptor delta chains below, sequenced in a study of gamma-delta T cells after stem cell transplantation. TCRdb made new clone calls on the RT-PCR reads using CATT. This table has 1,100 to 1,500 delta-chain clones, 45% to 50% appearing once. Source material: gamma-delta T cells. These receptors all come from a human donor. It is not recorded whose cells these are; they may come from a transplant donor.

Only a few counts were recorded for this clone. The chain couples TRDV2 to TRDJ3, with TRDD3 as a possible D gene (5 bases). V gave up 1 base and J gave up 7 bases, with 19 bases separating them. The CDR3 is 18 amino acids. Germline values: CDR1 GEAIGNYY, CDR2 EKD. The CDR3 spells CACDTAGVGTLDTRQMFF. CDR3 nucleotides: TGTGCCTGTGACACGGCCGGAGTGGGGACTTTAGACACCCGACAGATGTTTTTC.

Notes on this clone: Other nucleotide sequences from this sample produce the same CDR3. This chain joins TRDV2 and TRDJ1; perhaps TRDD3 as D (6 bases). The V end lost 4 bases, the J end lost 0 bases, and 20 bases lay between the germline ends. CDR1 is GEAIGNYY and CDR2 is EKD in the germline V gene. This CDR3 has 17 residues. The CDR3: CACEYLGGGLYTDKLIF. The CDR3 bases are TGTGCCTGTGAGTACTTGGGGGGGGGCCTGTACACCGATAAACTCATCTTT.

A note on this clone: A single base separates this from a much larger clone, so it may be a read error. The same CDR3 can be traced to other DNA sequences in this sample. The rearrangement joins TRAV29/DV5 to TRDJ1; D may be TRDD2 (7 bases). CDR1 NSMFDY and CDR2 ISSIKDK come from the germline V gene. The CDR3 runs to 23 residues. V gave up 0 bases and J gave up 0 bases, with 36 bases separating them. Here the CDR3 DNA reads TGTGCAGCAAGCGTGGCTTCCTATCCCCTAGGGGATGGCGGTTTCTTTAACACCGATAAACTCATCTTT. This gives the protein CAASVASYPLGDGGFFNTDKLIF.

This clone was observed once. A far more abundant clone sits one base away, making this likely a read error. CDR3 coding DNA: TGTGCTCTTGGGAACTTACGGCTGGTTTGGTTTGACACTCCCGACTACACCGATAAACTCATCTTT. This sequence encodes CALGNLRLVWFDTPDYTDKLIF. The V gene is TRDV1, the J gene TRDJ1; D unclear. The germline V gene has CDR1 TSWWSYY and CDR2 QGS. Trimming removed 5 bases at V and 0 bases at J, with 34 bases between. The CDR3 totals 22 residues.

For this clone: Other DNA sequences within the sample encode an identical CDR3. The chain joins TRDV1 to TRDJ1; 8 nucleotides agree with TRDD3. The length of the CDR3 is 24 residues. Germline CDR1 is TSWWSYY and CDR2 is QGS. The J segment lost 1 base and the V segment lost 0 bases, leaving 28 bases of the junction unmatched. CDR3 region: CALGELGFGETGLGVGLITDKLIF. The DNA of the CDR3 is TGTGCTCTTGGGGAACTCGGGTTCGGTGAGACCGGACTGGGGGTTGGCCTAATCACCGATAAACTCATCTTT.

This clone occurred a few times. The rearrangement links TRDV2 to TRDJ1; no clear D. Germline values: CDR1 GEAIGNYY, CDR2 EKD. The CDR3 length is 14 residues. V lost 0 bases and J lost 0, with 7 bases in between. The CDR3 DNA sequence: TGTGCCTGTGACACCGTGATGTACACCGATAAACTCATCTTT. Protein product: CACDTVMYTDKLIF.

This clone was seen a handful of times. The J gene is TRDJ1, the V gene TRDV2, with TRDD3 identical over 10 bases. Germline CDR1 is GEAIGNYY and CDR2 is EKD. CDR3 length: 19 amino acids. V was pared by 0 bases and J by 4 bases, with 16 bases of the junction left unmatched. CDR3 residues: CACDTVKSRTGGLIDKLIF. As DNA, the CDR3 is TGTGCCTGTGACACCGTAAAGAGCCGTACTGGGGGATTGATCGATAAACTCATCTTT.

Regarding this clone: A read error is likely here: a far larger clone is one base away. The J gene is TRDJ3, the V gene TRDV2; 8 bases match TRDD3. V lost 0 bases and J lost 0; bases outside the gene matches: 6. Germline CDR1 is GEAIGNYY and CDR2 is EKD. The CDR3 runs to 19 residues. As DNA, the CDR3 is TGTGCCTGTGACACCGCTGGGGGAACGGGCTCCTGGGACACCCGACAGATGTTTTTC. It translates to CACDTAGGTGSWDTRQMFF.

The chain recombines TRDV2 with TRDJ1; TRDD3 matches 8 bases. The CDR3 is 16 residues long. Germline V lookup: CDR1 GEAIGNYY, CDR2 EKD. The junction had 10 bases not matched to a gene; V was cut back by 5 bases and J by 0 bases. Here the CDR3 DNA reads TGTGCCTGTGCAAAACTGGGGGCTAAGTACACCGATAAACTCATCTTT. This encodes CACAKLGAKYTDKLIF.

This CDR3 is CACDPLGAEGFDTDKLIF. The CDR3 bases are TGTGCCTGTGACCCGCTGGGAGCTGAGGGCTTTGACACCGATAAACTCATCTTT. This chain joins TRDV2 and TRDJ1; TRDD3 is a possible D gene (5 bases). Trimming removed 3 bases at V and 0 bases at J, with 22 bases between. The CDR3 totals 18 residues. Germline V CDR1 and CDR2: GEAIGNYY, EKD.

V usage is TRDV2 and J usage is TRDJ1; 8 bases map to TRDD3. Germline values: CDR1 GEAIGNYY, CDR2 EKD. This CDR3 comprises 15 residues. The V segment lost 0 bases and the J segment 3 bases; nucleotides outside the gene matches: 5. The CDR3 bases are TGTGCCTGTGACACCGCAGGGATACGTGCCGATAAACTCATCTTT. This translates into CACDTAGIRADKLIF.

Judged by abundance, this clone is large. CDR3 DNA: TGTGCCTGTGACAAACTGGGGGGACGGGAACAACTCTTCTTT. This translates into CACDKLGGREQLFF. The rearrangement uses TRDV2 and TRDJ2; 8 bases align to TRDD3. The CDR3 is 14 amino acids. The V segment lost 2 bases and the J segment 10 bases; nucleotides outside the gene matches: 8. CDR1 and CDR2 (germline): GEAIGNYY, EKD.

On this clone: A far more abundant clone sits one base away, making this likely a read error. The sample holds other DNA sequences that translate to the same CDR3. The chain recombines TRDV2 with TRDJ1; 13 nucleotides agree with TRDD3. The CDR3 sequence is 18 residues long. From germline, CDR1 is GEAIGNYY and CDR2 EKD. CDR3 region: CACDITPYWGIRTDKLIF. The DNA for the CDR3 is TGTGCTTGTGACATCACCCCCTACTGGGGGATACGCACCGATAAACTCATCTTT.

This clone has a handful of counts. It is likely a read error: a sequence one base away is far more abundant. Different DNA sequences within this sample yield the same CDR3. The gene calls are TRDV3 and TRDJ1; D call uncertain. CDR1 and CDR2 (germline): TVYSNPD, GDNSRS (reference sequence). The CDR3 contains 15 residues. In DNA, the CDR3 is TGTGCCTTTGAGACCCCTATATCCCACGCCGATAAACTCATCTTC. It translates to CAFETPISHADKLIF.

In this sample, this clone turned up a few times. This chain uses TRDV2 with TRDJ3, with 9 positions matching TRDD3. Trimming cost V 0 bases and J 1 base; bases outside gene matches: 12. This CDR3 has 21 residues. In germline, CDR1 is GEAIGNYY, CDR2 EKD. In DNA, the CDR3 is TGTGCCTGTGACACCGGTTCTGGGGGATTCCCCCATTCCTGGGACACCCGACAGATGTTTTTC. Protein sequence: CACDTGSGGFPHSWDTRQMFF.